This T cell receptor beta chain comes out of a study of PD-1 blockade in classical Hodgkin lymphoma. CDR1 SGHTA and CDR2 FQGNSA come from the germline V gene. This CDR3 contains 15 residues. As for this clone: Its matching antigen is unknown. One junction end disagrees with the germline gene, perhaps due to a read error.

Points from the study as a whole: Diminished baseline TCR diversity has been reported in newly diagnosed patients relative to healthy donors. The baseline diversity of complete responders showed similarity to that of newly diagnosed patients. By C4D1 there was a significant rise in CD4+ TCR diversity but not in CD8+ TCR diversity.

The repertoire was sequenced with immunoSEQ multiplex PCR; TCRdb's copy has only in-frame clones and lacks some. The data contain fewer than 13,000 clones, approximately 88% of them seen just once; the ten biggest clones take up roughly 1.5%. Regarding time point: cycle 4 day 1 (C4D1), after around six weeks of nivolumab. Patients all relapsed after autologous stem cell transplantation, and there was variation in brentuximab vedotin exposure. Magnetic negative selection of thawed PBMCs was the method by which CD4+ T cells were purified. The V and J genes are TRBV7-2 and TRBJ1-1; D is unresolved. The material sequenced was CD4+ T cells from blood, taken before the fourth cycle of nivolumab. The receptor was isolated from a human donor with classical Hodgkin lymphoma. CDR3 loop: CASSLAGDRNTEAFF. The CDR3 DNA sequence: TGTGCCAGCAGCCTAGCCGGGGATAGGAACACTGAAGCTTTCTTT.